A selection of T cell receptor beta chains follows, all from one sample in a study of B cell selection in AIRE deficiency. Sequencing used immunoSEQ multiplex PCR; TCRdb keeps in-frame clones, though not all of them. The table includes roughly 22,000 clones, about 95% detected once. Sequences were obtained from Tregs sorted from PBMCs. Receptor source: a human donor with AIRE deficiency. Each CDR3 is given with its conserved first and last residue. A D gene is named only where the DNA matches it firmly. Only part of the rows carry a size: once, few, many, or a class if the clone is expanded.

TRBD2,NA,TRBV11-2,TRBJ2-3,CASSSLGGRKTDTQYF,TGTGCCAGCAGCTCCCTCGGCGGGAGAAAGACAGATACGCAGTATTTT
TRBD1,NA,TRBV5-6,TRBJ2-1,CASSLYRGNEQFF,TGTGCCAGCAGCTTGTACAGGGGCAATGAGCAGTTCTTC
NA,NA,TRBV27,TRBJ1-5,CATNPGGRGNQPQHF,TGTGCCACCAACCCGGGGGGACGGGGCAATCAGCCCCAGCATTTT
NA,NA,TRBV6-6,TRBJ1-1,CASSYGSEAFF,TGTGCCAGCAGTTACGGAAGTGAAGCTTTCTTT
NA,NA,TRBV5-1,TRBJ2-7,CASSLDREQYF,TGCGCCAGCAGCTTGGATCGAGAGCAGTACTTC
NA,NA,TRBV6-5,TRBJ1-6,CASSTRTVNSPLHF,TGTGCCAGCAGTACCCGGACAGTTAATTCACCCCTCCACTTT
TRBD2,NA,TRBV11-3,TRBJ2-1,CASSLGGSSYNEQFF,TGTGCCAGCAGCTTAGGCGGGAGTTCCTACAATGAGCAGTTCTTC
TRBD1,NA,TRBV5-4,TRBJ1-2,CASSPEQGYYGYTF,TGTGCCAGCAGCCCGGAACAGGGGTACTATGGCTACACCTTC
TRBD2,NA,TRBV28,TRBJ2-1,CASRPTSRTYNEQFF,TGTGCCAGCAGACCGACTAGCCGGACCTACAATGAGCAGTTCTTC
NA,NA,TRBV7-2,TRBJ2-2,CASSSLGAATGELFF,TGTGCCAGCAGCTCCCTGGGGGCGGCAACCGGGGAGCTGTTTTTT
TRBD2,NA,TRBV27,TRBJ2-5,CASRFAGEKETQYF,TGTGCCAGCAGATTTGCGGGAGAGAAAGAGACCCAGTACTTC
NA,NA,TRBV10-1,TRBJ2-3,CASSLTGDTQYF,TGCGCCAGCAGCTTGACAGGAGATACGCAGTATTTT
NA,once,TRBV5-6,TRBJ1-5,CASSLGPQNNQPQHF,TGTGCCAGCAGTTTAGGACCGCAAAACAATCAGCCCCAGCATTTT
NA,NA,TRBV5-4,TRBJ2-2,CASSWNTGELFF,TGTGCCAGCAGCTGGAACACCGGGGAGCTGTTTTTT
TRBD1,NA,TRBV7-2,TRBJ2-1,CASRPLGQGSNEQFF,TGTGCCAGCAGACCACTGGGACAGGGATCCAATGAGCAGTTCTTC
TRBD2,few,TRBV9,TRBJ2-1,CASSVGPWEGTEQFF,TGTGCCAGCAGCGTAGGGCCTTGGGAGGGGACTGAGCAGTTCTTC
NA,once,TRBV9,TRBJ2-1,CASSVDASHYNEQFF,TGTGCCAGCAGCGTCGATGCTAGCCACTACAATGAGCAGTTCTTC
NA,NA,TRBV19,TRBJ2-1,CASNIPGLDNEQFF,TGTGCCAGTAACATTCCCGGACTTGACAATGAGCAGTTCTTC
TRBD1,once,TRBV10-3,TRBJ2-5,CAISKGQGDGRETQYF,TGTGCCATCAGTAAAGGACAGGGGGACGGCAGGGAGACCCAGTACTTC
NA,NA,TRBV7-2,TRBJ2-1,CASSLGSHQQFF,TGTGCCAGCAGCTTAGGATCGCACCAGCAGTTCTTC
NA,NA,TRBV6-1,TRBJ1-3,CASSERAGANTIYF,TGTGCCAGCAGTGAACGCGCAGGGGCAAACACCATATATTTT
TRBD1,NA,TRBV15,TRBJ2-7,CATSRDPRQGLLTRNEQYF,TGTGCCACCAGCAGAGATCCCCGACAGGGGCTCCTAACAAGGAACGAGCAGTACTTC
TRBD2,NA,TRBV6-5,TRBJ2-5,CASYRRGGKTQYF,TGTGCCAGCTATCGGCGGGGGGGAAAGACCCAGTACTTC
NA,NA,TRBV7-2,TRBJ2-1,CASSRNKGNNEQFF,TGTGCCAGCAGTCGGAACAAAGGCAACAATGAGCAGTTCTTC
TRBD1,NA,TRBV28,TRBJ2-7,CASTRQGATYEQYF,TGTGCCAGCACTCGGCAGGGGGCGACCTACGAGCAGTACTTC
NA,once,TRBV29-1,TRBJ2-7,CSVAVLADGYEQYF,TGCAGCGTTGCGGTTTTAGCGGACGGCTACGAGCAGTACTTC
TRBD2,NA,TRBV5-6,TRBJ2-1,CASSFYGTSGSSYNEQFF,TGTGCCAGCAGCTTTTACGGGACTAGCGGTTCTTCCTACAATGAGCAGTTCTTC
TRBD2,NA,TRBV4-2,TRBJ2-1,CASSQVRTSGFYNEQFF,TGTGCCAGCAGCCAAGTAAGGACTAGCGGCTTCTACAATGAGCAGTTCTTC
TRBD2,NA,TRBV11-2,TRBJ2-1,CASSLEPWTSENEQFF,TGTGCCAGCAGCTTAGAACCCTGGACTAGCGAGAATGAGCAGTTCTTC
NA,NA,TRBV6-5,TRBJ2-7,CASSYSMTYEQYF,TGTGCCAGCAGTTACTCTATGACCTACGAGCAGTACTTC
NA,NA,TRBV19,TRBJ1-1,CASSIGAIRATEAFF,TGTGCCAGTAGTATCGGGGCCATCCGTGCCACTGAAGCTTTCTTT
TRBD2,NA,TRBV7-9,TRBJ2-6,CASSFRRELSGANVLTF,TGTGCCAGCAGCTTCCGGCGGGAGCTATCTGGGGCCAACGTCCTGACTTTC
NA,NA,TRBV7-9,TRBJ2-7,CASSFSYNYEQYF,TGTGCCAGCAGCTTCTCATATAACTACGAGCAGTACTTC
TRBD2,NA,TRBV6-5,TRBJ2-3,CASSYAGGTDTQYF,TGTGCCAGCAGTTACGCGGGGGGGACAGATACGCAGTATTTT
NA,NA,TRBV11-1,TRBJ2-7,CASSLLADFYEQYF,TGTGCCAGCAGCCTATTAGCGGATTTTTACGAGCAGTACTTC
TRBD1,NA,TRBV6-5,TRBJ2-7,CASSEDRDLSEQYF,TGTGCCAGCAGTGAGGACAGGGATCTTTCGGAGCAGTACTTC
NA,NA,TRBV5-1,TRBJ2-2,CASSPRSHGELFF,TGCGCCAGCAGCCCTCGTAGCCACGGGGAGCTGTTTTTT
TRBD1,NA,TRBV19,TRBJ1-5,CATRGQDPNQPQHF,TGTGCCACAAGGGGACAGGACCCCAATCAGCCCCAGCATTTT
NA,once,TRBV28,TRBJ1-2,CASSFQGNGYTF,TGTGCCAGCAGTTTCCAGGGGAATGGCTACACCTTC
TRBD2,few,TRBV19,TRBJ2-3,CASSETAGTTHTDTQYF,TGTGCCAGTAGTGAGACCGCCGGGACTACACACACAGATACGCAGTATTTT
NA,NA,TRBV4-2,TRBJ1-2,CASSQAGAHGYTF,TGTGCCAGCAGCCAAGCCGGGGCCCATGGCTACACCTTC
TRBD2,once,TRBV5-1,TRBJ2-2,CASSPATSGKPGELFF,TGCGCCAGCAGCCCTGCGACTAGCGGTAAACCCGGGGAGCTGTTTTTT
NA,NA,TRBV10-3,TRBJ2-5,CAILKGDFPGETQYF,TGTGCCATCCTGAAGGGGGACTTCCCCGGGGAGACCCAGTACTTC
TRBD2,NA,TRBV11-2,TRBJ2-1,CASSTSGTSGSTYNEQFF,TGTGCCAGCAGTACCTCCGGGACTAGCGGGAGCACCTACAATGAGCAGTTCTTC
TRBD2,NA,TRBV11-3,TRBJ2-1,CASSVLAGVNNEQFF,TGTGCCAGCAGCGTCCTAGCGGGAGTTAACAATGAGCAGTTCTTC
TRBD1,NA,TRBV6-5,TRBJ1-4,CASRKTGEAEKLFF,TGTGCCAGCCGAAAAACAGGGGAAGCCGAAAAACTGTTTTTT
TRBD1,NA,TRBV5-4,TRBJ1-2,CASSRRDGGQGYGYTF,TGTGCCAGCAGCCGGAGGGACGGAGGACAGGGCTATGGCTACACCTTC
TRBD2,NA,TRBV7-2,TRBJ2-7,CASSLRLARIPGEQYF,TGTGCCAGCAGCCTAAGACTAGCGCGAATCCCGGGGGAGCAGTACTTC
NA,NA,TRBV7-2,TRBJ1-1,CASSLTLGVAGEAFF,TGTGCCAGCAGCCTAACCCTAGGGGTAGCTGGAGAAGCTTTCTTT
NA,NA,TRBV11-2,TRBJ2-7,CASSSGGVYEQYF,TGTGCCAGCAGCTCAGGGGGGGTGTACGAGCAGTACTTC
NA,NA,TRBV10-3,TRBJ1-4,CAIRQHGTKDEKLFF,TGTGCCATCAGGCAACACGGGACGAAGGATGAAAAACTGTTTTTT
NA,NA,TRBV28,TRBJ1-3,CAARRVGNTIYF,TGTGCCGCCCGCAGGGTTGGAAACACCATATATTTT
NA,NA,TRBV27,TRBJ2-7,CASSPSRGITYEQYF,TGTGCCAGCAGTCCTTCTAGGGGGATCACCTACGAGCAGTACTTC
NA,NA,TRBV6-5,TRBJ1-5,CASSYSRGPNQPQHF,TGTGCCAGCAGTTACTCGAGGGGACCTAATCAGCCCCAGCATTTT
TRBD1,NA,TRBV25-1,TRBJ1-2,CASSEFGQGEDYTF,TGTGCCAGCAGTGAATTTGGACAGGGGGAAGACTACACCTTC
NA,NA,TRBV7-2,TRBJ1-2,CASRVSYTRANYGYTF,TGTGCCTCGCGGGTTAGCTATACTAGAGCTAACTATGGCTACACCTTC
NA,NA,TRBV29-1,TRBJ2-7,CSVELRGMNEQYF,TGCAGCGTTGAACTAAGGGGGATGAACGAGCAGTACTTC
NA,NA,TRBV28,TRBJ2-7,CASRRVPFYEQYF,TGTGCCAGCAGGCGGGTCCCCTTCTACGAGCAGTACTTC
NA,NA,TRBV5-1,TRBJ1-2,CASSLAAEGGYTF,TGCGCCAGCAGCTTGGCGGCAGAGGGAGGCTACACCTTC